This T cell receptor beta chain was found in a study of blood T cells in healthy people across ages. Broader study findings: As age increased, TCR beta diversity per million T cells fell in a roughly linear fashion. Diversity estimates from one million T cells were considered underestimates.

The study recruited healthy Caucasian donors from Russia who were aged about 6 to 100. PCR was performed a second time for about 7 to 11 cycles using a sample-barcoded 5' primer and a J-beta primer mix. Each cDNA molecule was tagged by a template-switch adaptor that had 12 random nucleotides. TCRdb passed the 5' RACE reads through MiXCR, listing each CDR3 protein once. The table lists roughly 1.5 million distinct CDR3 sequences, about 45% of them singletons. As for this clonotype: The antigen is not known.

The CDR3 is 14 residues long. Germline CDR1 SEHNR, CDR2 FQNEAQ (reference sequence). Between the trimmed V and J ends, which lost 5 bases and 5 bases, there was a span of 15 bases. This TCR was recovered from a woman aged 18-29 years in good health. The rearrangement links TRBV7-9 to TRBJ1-1, with D unclear. Sequenced material: blood. CDR3 sequence reads: CASSETRTGTEAFF. The CDR3 DNA follows: TGTGCCAGCAGCGAAACGAGGACGGGAACTGAAGCTTTCTTT.